These 4 T cell receptor beta chains originate from one sample sequenced in a study of T-cell memory formation after mild COVID-19. TCRdb itself ran the 5' RACE reads through MiXCR, one entry per CDR3 protein. Among hundreds of thousands of distinct CDR3 sequences listed, 24% were seen once. What was sequenced was PBMCs or a T cell subset sorted from them (not recorded which). These receptors all stem from an adult woman who had mild COVID-19 (a few samples of this study predate the infection). Cell type and time point are not known.

The rearrangement uses TRBV4-3 and TRBJ2-2; possible D gene TRBD1, 5 bases. This CDR3 is 16 amino acids long. Germline V gives CDR1 LGHNA, CDR2 YSLEER. The V end was cut by 0 bases, the J end by 3 bases, with 11 bases between. The CDR3 spells CASSQDKAGYTGELFF. In DNA, the CDR3 is TGCGCCAGCAGCCAAGATAAGGCAGGGTACACCGGGGAGCTGTTTTTT.

This clonotype turned up a few times. The chain recombines TRBV6-6 with TRBJ2-1; 10 bases are a match to TRBD1. Germline values: CDR1 MNHNY, CDR2 SVGAGI (reference sequence). Germline trimming cut 0 bases from V and 11 bases from J; bases unmatched to any gene: 4. CDR3 size: 14 residues. This CDR3 reads CASSYSTGGYQQFF. The CDR3 coding sequence is TGTGCCAGCAGTTACTCGACAGGGGGCTATCAGCAGTTCTTC.

In this sample, this clonotype turned up a few times. This sequence joins TRBV7-9 and TRBJ2-7, with no clear D. The CDR3 sequence is 15 residues long. Germline CDR1 SEHNR, CDR2 FQNEAQ (reference sequence). Trimming left V 1 base short and J 4 bases short, with 14 bases between. CDR3 protein: CASSLVGYSVYEQYF. DNA of the CDR3: TGTGCCAGCAGCTTAGTGGGTTACTCCGTTTACGAGCAGTACTTC.

This clonotype was seen a few times. The chain links TRBV24-1 to TRBJ1-2; TRBD1 matches 7 bases. The CDR3 runs to 12 residues. The trim removed 4 bases at V and 5 bases at J, leaving 0 bases unmatched. Germline loops: CDR1 KGHDR, CDR2 SFDVKD. CDR3 nucleotide sequence: TGTGCCACCAGTGAACAGGGGTATGGCTACACCTTC. Translation gives CATSEQGYGYTF.